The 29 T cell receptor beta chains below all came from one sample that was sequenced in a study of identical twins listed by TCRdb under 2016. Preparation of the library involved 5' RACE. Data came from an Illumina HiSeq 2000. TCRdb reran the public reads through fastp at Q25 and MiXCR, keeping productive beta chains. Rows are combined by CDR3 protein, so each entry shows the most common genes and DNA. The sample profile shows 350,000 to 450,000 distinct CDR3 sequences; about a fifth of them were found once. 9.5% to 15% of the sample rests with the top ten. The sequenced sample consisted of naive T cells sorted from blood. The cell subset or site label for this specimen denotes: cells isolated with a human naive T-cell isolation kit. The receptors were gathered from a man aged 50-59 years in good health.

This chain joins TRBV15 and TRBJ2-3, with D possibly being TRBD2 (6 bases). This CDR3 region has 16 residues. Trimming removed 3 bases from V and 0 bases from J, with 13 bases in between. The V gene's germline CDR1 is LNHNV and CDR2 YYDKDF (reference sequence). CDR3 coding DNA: TGTGCCACCAGCAGCCGCCTTAGCGGCAGCACAGATACGCAGTATTTT. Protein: CATSSRLSGSTDTQYF. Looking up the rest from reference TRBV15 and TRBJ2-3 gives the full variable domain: DAMVIQNPRYQVTQFGKPVTLSCSQTLNHNVMYWYQQKSSQAPKLLFHYYDKDFNNEADTPDNFQSRRPNTSFCFLDIRSPGLGDTAMYLCATSSRLSGSTDTQYFGPGTRLTVL.

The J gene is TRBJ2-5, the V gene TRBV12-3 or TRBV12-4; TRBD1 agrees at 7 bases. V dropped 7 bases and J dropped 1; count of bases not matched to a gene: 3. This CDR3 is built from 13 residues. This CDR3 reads CASTDRIQETQYF. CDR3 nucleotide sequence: TGTGCCAGCACGGACAGGATCCAAGAGACCCAGTACTTC.

The CDR3 DNA is TGCGCCAGCAGCTCAACGACATTTCCAGATACGCAGTATTTT. Residues: CASSSTTFPDTQYF. This chain uses TRBV5-1 with TRBJ2-3, with unresolved D. Per the germline V gene, CDR1 is SGHRS and CDR2 is YFSETQ. Trimming took 3 bases from V and 4 from J, leaving 12 bases between them. This CDR3 region has 14 residues.

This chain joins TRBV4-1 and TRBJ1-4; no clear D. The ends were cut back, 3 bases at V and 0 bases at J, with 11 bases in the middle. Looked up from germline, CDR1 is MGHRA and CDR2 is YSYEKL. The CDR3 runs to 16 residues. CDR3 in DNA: TGCGCCAGCAGCCAGGATGTTTCTGCAACTAATGAAAAACTGTTTTTT. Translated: CASSQDVSATNEKLFF.

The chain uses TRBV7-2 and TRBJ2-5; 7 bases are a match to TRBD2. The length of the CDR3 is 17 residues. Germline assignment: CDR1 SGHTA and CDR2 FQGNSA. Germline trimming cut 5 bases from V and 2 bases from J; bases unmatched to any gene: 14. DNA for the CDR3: TGTGCCAGCAGCCCGGCCCCGGGGGGAACCCCACAAGAGACCCAGTACTTC. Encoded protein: CASSPAPGGTPQETQYF.

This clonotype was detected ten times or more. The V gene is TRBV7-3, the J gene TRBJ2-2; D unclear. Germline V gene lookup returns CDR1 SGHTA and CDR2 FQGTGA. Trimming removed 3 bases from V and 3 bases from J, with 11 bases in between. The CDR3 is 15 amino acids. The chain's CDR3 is CASSFSGSDTGELFF. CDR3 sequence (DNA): TGTGCCAGCAGCTTTAGTGGCTCGGACACCGGGGAGCTGTTTTTT.

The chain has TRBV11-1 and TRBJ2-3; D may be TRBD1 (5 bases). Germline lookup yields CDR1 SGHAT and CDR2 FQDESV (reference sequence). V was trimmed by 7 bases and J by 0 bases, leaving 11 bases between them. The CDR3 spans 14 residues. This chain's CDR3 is CASKGNRSTDTQYF. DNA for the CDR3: TGTGCCAGCAAGGGGAACAGAAGCACAGATACGCAGTATTTT.

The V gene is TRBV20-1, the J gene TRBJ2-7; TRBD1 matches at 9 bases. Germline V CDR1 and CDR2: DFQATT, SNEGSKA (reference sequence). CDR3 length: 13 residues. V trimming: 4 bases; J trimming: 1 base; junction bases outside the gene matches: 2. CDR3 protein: CSATTGGSYEQYF. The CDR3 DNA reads TGCAGTGCTACGACAGGGGGATCCTACGAGCAGTACTTC.

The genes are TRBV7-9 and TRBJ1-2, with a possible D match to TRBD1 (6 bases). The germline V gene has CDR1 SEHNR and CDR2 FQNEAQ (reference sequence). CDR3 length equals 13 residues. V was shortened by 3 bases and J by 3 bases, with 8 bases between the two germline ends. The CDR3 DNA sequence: TGTGCCAGCAGCTTGGACAGCGACTATGGCTACACCTTC. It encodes CASSLDSDYGYTF.

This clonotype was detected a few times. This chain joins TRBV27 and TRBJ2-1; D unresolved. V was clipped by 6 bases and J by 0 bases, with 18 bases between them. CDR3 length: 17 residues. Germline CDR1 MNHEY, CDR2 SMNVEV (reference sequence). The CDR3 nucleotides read TGTGCCAGCAGCCCTGCGTCCGGCTGGAGCTCCTACAATGAGCAGTTCTTC. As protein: CASSPASGWSSYNEQFF.

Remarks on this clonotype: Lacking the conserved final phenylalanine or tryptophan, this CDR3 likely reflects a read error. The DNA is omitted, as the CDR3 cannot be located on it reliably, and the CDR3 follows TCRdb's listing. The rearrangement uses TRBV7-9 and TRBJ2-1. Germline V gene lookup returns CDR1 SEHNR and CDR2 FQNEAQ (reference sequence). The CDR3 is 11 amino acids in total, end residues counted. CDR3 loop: CASSLGSVWFL.

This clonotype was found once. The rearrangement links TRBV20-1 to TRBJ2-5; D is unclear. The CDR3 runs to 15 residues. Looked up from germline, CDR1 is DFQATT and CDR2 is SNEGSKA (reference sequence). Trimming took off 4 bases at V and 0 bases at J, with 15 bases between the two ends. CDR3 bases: TGCAGTGCTATCCGGGCAGGAAGAAACCAAGAGACCCAGTACTTC. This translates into CSAIRAGRNQETQYF.

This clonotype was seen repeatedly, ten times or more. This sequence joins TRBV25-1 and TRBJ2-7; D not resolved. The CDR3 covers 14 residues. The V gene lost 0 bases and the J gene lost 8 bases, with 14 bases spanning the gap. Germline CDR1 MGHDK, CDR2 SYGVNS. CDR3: CASSEYEADSKQYF. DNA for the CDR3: TGTGCCAGCAGTGAATATGAGGCAGATTCCAAGCAGTACTTC.

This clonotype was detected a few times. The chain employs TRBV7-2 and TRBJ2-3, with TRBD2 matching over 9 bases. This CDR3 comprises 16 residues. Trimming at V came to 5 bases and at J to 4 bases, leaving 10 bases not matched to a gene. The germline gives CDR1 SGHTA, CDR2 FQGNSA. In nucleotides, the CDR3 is TGTGCCAGCAGCCCACAACGTAGCGGGGGACCAGATACGCAGTATTTT. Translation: CASSPQRSGGPDTQYF.

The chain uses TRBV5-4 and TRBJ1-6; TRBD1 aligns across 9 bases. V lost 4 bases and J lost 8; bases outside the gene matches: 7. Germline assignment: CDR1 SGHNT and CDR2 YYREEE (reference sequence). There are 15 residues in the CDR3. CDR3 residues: CASSASTGGYSPLHF. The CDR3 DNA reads TGTGCCAGCAGCGCCTCTACAGGGGGCTATTCACCCCTCCACTTT.

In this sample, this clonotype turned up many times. This CDR3 reads CASSLARGGDTGELFF. CDR3 bases: TGTGCCAGCAGTTTAGCGCGCGGGGGGGACACCGGGGAGCTGTTTTTT. The J gene is TRBJ2-2, the V gene TRBV12-3 or TRBV12-4; TRBD2 matches 9 bases. V lost 0 bases, J lost 3 bases, and 2 bases stayed unmatched. The CDR3 runs 16 residues.

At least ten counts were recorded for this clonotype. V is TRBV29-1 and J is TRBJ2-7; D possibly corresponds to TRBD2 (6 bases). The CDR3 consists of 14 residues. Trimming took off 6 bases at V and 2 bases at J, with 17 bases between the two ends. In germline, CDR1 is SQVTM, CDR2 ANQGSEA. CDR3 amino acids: CSVTGGTETYEQYF. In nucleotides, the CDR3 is TGCAGCGTGACTGGGGGGACCGAAACCTACGAGCAGTACTTC.

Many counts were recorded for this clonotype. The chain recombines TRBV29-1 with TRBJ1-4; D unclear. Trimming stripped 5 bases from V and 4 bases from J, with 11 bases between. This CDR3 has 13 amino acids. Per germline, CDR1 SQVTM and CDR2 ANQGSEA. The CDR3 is CSVPGRNNEKLFF. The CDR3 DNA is TGCAGCGTTCCCGGGAGGAATAATGAAAAACTGTTTTTT.

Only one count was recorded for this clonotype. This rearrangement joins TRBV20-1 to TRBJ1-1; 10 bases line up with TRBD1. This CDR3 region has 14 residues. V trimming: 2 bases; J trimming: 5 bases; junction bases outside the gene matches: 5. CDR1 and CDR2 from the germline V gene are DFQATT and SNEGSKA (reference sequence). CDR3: CSARMDRGGTEAFF. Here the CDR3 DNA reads TGCAGTGCTAGAATGGACAGGGGGGGGACTGAAGCTTTCTTT.

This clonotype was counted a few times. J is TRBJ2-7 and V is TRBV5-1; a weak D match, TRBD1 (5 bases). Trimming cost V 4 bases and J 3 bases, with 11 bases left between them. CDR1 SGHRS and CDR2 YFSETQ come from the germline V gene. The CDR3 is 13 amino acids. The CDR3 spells CASSPTDIYEQYF. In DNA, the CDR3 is TGCGCCAGCAGCCCCACGGACATCTACGAGCAGTACTTC.

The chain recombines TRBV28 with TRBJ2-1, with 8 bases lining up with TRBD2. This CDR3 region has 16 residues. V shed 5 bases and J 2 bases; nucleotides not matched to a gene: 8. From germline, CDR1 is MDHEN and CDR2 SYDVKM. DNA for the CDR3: TGTGCCAGCAGTCCCTTTCTAGCGGGCCCCTACAATGAGCAGTTCTTC. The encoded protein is CASSPFLAGPYNEQFF.

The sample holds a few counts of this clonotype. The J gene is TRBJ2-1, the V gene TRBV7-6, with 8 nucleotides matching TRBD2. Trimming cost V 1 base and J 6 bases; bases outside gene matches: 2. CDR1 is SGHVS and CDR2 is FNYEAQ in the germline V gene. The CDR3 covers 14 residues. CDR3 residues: CASSLERERNEQFF. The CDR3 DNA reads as TGTGCCAGCAGCTTAGAGCGGGAGCGCAATGAGCAGTTCTTC.

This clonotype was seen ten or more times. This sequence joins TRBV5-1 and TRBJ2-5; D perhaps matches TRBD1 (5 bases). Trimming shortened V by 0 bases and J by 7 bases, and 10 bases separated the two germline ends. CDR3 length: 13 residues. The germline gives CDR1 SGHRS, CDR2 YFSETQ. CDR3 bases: TGCGCCAGCAGCTTGGGAAGGGGTGCGACCCAGTACTTC. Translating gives CASSLGRGATQYF.

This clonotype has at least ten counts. CDR3 nucleotides: TGTGCCAGCAGTTTATCGGGGGGGCGCCAAGAGACCCAGTACTTC. This gives the protein CASSLSGGRQETQYF. V gene TRBV27 combines with J gene TRBJ2-5; D might be TRBD2 (7 bases). Germline V gene data show CDR1 as MNHEY and CDR2 as SMNVEV (reference sequence). The V and J ends lost 0 bases and 1 base respectively, with 9 bases between them. The CDR3 consists of 15 residues.

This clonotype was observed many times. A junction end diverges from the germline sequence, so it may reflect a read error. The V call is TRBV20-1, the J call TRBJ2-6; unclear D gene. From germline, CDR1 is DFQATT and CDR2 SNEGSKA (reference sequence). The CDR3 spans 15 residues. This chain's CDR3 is CSAGEQISGANVLTF. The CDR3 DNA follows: TGCAGTGCTGGAGAACAGATATCTGGGGCCAACGTCCTGACTTTC.

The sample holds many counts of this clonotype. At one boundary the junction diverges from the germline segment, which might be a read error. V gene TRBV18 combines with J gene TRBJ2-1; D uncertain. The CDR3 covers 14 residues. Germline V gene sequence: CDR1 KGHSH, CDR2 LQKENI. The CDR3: CASSPPNSNNEQFF. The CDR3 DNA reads TGTGCCAGCTCACCACCGAACTCCAACAATGAGCAGTTCTTC.

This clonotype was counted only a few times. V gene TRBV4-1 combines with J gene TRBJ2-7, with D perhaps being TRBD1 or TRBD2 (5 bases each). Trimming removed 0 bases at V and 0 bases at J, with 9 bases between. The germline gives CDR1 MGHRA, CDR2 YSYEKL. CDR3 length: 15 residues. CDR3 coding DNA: TGCGCCAGCAGCCAAGAACGGGGCCTCTCCTACGAGCAGTACTTC. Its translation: CASSQERGLSYEQYF.

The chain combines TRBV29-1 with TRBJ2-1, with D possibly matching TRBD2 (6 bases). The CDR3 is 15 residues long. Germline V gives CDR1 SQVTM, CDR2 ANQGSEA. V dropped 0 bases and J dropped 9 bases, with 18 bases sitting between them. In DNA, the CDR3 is TGCAGCGTTGAAGAAGCGTCCAGGGTGGGGGGTGAGCAGTTCTTC. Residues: CSVEEASRVGGEQFF.

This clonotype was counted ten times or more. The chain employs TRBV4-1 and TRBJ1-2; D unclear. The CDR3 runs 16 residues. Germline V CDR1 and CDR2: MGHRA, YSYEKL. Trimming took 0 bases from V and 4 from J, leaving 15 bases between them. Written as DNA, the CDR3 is TGCGCCAGCAGCCAAGATCGGGGAACGGCAGGCTATGGCTACACCTTC. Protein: CASSQDRGTAGYGYTF.